Each of the 21 T cell receptor beta chains below was sequenced from the same sample in a study of T cell clonotyping in hematopoietic cell transplantation. Method: immunoSEQ multiplex PCR; TCRdb's copy keeps in-frame clones and lacks some. The table shows 9,900 or so clones, with approximately 80% occurring only once. The specimen comprised PBMCs, sampled 30 days after allogeneic stem cell transplant. The receptor source for this set is a female patient aged 35 to 55 who had an allogeneic stem cell transplant from a related donor, so T cells may come from the graft donor. Some clones in this sample may be carry-over from other donors' samples.

This chain links TRBV7-9 with TRBJ2-7; D not certain. The V end was cut by 1 base, the J end by 1 base, with 5 bases between. This CDR3 contains 13 residues. Germline loops: CDR1 SEHNR, CDR2 FQNEAQ (reference sequence). CDR3 DNA: TGTGCCAGCAGCTTAGGCCTGTCCTACGAGCAGTACTTC. This gives the protein CASSLGLSYEQYF.

The V gene is TRBV7-2, the J gene TRBJ2-1, with D possibly being TRBD1 (5 bases). With 4 bases removed from V and 5 bases from J, the gap between germline ends came to 18 bases. The CDR3 is 16 amino acids. Germline assignment: CDR1 SGHTA and CDR2 FQGNSA. The CDR3 sequence: CASSSKGLRSHNEQFF. The CDR3 bases are TGTGCCAGCAGCTCTAAGGGGCTCCGATCCCACAATGAGCAGTTCTTC.

The chain joins TRBV10-2 to TRBJ2-2; no firm D call. Germline V gives CDR1 WSHSY, CDR2 SAAADI. The CDR3 is 12 amino acids. Trimming shortened V by 8 bases and J by 5 bases, and 9 bases separated the two germline ends. CDR3 nucleotides: TGCGCCAGCCGCTCTCAAACCGGGGAGCTGTTTTTT. It codes for CASRSQTGELFF.

V is TRBV7-3 and J is TRBJ2-3, with 8 bases matching TRBD2. V lost 3 bases to trimming and J lost 5 bases; unmatched junction nucleotides: 4. The CDR3 is 14 amino acids. Looked up from germline, CDR1 is SGHTA and CDR2 is FQGTGA. In nucleotides, the CDR3 is TGTGCCAGCAGCTTTAGCGGGGTGGGAGATACGCAGTATTTT. Translated, it gives CASSFSGVGDTQYF.

The chain joins TRBV5-4 to TRBJ2-2; 9 bases align to TRBD2. The CDR3 runs to 14 residues. V was pared by 0 bases and J by 7 bases, with 1 base of the junction left unmatched. Germline loops: CDR1 SGHNT, CDR2 YYREEE (reference sequence). CDR3 in amino acids: CASSLGLADGELFF. In nucleotides, the CDR3 is TGTGCCAGCAGCTTGGGACTAGCGGACGGGGAGCTGTTTTTT.

This clone has more than one count but fewer than ten. The chain is built from TRBV27 and TRBJ2-3, with D possibly being TRBD2 (5 bases). The CDR3 contains 17 residues. Germline V gives CDR1 MNHEY, CDR2 SMNVEV (reference sequence). Trimming stripped 4 bases from V and 3 bases from J, with 20 bases between. The CDR3 reads CASSSPSLGVRTDTQYF. The DNA for the CDR3 is TGTGCCAGCAGTTCCCCCAGTTTGGGAGTACGAACAGATACGCAGTATTTT.

This clone was picked up a small number of times. The chain employs TRBV4-1 and TRBJ1-5, with D uncertain. The CDR3 runs to 13 residues. Trimming pared 1 base from V and 6 bases from J, leaving 7 bases between. Germline V gene lookup returns CDR1 MGHRA and CDR2 YSYEKL. The CDR3 spells CASSQGTGQPQHF. CDR3 bases: TGCGCCAGCAGCCAAGGGACCGGTCAGCCCCAGCATTTT.

This chain connects TRBV27 to TRBJ2-7, with 7 bases lining up with TRBD2. The CDR3 is made up of 14 amino acids. Germline V gene data show CDR1 as MNHEY and CDR2 as SMNVEV (reference sequence). V lost 7 bases to trimming and J lost 3 bases; unmatched junction nucleotides: 9. CDR3 sequence (DNA): TGTGCCAGCAAGGTGGGGCCGGGGGGCTACGAGCAGTACTTC. Residues: CASKVGPGGYEQYF.

This CDR3 is CASSWQGSGETQYF. The CDR3 DNA sequence: TGTGCCAGCAGTTGGCAGGGGTCGGGGGAGACCCAGTACTTC. The chain uses TRBV25-1 and TRBJ2-5; TRBD1 might be the D (6 bases). The germline V gene has CDR1 MGHDK and CDR2 SYGVNS. The V end was cut by 5 bases, the J end by 5 bases, with 15 bases between. This CDR3 has 14 residues.

The rearrangement joins TRBV7-9 to TRBJ2-2; 7 bases match TRBD2. The V gene's germline CDR1 is SEHNR and CDR2 FQNEAQ (reference sequence). Trimming removed 3 bases from V and 3 bases from J; junction bases left unmatched: 7. The CDR3 length is 16 residues. The CDR3 is CASSFYAGVYTGELFF. As DNA, the CDR3 is TGTGCCAGCAGCTTTTATGCGGGAGTTTACACCGGGGAGCTGTTTTTT.

V usage is TRBV9 and J usage is TRBJ1-5, with 8 bases that match TRBD1. J lost 5 bases, V lost 0 bases, and 4 bases had no gene match. Germline V gene data show CDR1 as SGDLS and CDR2 as YYNGEE. The CDR3 has 15 amino acids. The DNA of the CDR3 is TGTGCCAGCAGCGTAGGGGGGACAGGAGATCAGCCCCAGCATTTT. Translated: CASSVGGTGDQPQHF.

The J gene is TRBJ2-3, the V gene TRBV6-4; weak D call: TRBD1 (5 bases). Looked up from germline, CDR1 is MRHNA and CDR2 is SNTAGT. CDR3 length: 14 residues. V was trimmed by 0 bases and J by 3 bases, leaving 7 bases between them. Here the CDR3 reads CASSDSGATDTQYF. CDR3 DNA: TGTGCCAGCAGTGACTCAGGGGCTACAGATACGCAGTATTTT.

This clone was detected a few times. The chain has TRBV7-9 and TRBJ2-3, with D possibly matching TRBD1 (6 bases). V was clipped by 6 bases and J by 6 bases, with 13 bases between them. Germline V gene lookup returns CDR1 SEHNR and CDR2 FQNEAQ (reference sequence). This CDR3 comprises 13 residues. CDR3 nucleotides: TGTGCCAGCAGTGAAGCAGGGGCCGATACGCAGTATTTT. Residues: CASSEAGADTQYF.

The chain uses TRBV7-9 and TRBJ2-5, with 10 nucleotides matching TRBD1. Germline lookup yields CDR1 SEHNR and CDR2 FQNEAQ (reference sequence). The CDR3 runs to 16 residues. V lost 5 bases to trimming and J lost 3 bases; unmatched junction nucleotides: 9. The CDR3 DNA is TGTGCCAGCAGCCTCGACAGGGGGCGGAGGGAAGAGACCCAGTACTTC. It encodes CASSLDRGRREETQYF.

The rearrangement links TRBV7-2 to TRBJ2-5, with 8 bases aligning to TRBD1. The CDR3 spans 14 residues. The trim removed 6 bases at V and 1 base at J, leaving 4 bases unmatched. The germline V gene encodes CDR1 SGHTA and CDR2 FQGNSA. The CDR3 is CASRRDRTQETQYF. CDR3 sequence (DNA): TGTGCCAGCAGGAGGGACAGGACCCAAGAGACCCAGTACTTC. Using reference TRBV7-2 and TRBJ2-5 for the parts outside the CDR3, the full variable domain is GAGVSQSPSNKVTEKGKDVELRCDPISGHTALYWYRQSLGQGLEFLIYFQGNSAPDKSGLPSDRFSAERTGGSVSTLTIQRTQQEDSAVYLCASRRDRTQETQYFGPGTRLLVL.

The chain is built from TRBV5-8 and TRBJ1-5; tentatively, D is TRBD1 (5 bases). There are 14 residues in the CDR3. V was trimmed by 3 bases and J by 1 base, leaving 8 bases between them. Germline V gives CDR1 SGHTS, CDR2 YDEGEE. The CDR3 coding sequence is TGTGCCAGCAGCTGGGGACCGAGCAATCAGCCCCAGCATTTT. It translates to CASSWGPSNQPQHF.

The chain has TRBV4-1 and TRBJ1-1, with D hard to call. The CDR3 is 13 amino acids. Germline CDR1 is MGHRA and CDR2 is YSYEKL. Trimming removed 4 bases at V and 5 bases at J, with 11 bases between. The chain's CDR3 is CASSPLGGTEAFF. The CDR3 DNA sequence: TGCGCCAGCAGCCCCCTGGGAGGGACTGAAGCTTTCTTT.

This chain uses TRBV9 with TRBJ2-6; no firm D call. In germline, CDR1 is SGDLS, CDR2 YYNGEE. The CDR3 loop spans 16 amino acids. V dropped 4 bases and J dropped 0 bases, with 11 bases sitting between them. The DNA of the CDR3 is TGTGCCAGCAGCAATCCGCTGGGCTCTGGGGCCAACGTCCTGACTTTC. It yields the protein CASSNPLGSGANVLTF.

This chain links TRBV29-1 with TRBJ2-7, with 10 bases identical to TRBD1. The CDR3 spans 17 residues. The V gene's germline CDR1 is SQVTM and CDR2 ANQGSEA. V lost 1 base and J lost 4; bases outside the gene matches: 13. CDR3 residues: CSVEALGADRGRYEQYF. Written as DNA, the CDR3 is TGCAGCGTTGAAGCCCTGGGGGCTGACAGGGGGCGTTACGAGCAGTACTTC.

In this sample, this clone turned up a few times. Additional DNA sequences in this sample encode the identical CDR3. The chain is built from TRBV20-1 and TRBJ2-5; no firm D call. Per germline, CDR1 DFQATT and CDR2 SNEGSKA (reference sequence). Trimming took 1 base from V and 1 from J, leaving 1 base between them. This CDR3 has 11 residues. The CDR3 region has the DNA TGCAGTGCTAGAGGCCAAGAGACCCAGTACTTC. It encodes CSARGQETQYF.

In the case of this clone: The junction departs from germline at one end; a sequencing error may be responsible. The chain links TRBV2 to TRBJ1-2; 11 nucleotides align to TRBD1. The germline V gene encodes CDR1 SNHLY and CDR2 FYNNEI. The CDR3 contains 16 residues. CDR3 nucleotide sequence: TGTGCCAGCAAACCGCTAGAGTGGACAGGGGGCTCGGCATCTTCCTTC. Its translation: CASKPLEWTGGSASSF.